This record concerns one T cell receptor (beta chain) sequence. What it binds is not known. Donors, healthy HIV-negative adults, lacked recent acute infections or vaccinations. For genomic DNA, unsorted samples relied on tens of millions of PBMCs. Profiling relied on immunoSEQ multiplex PCR, and the TCRdb table lists in-frame clones only, not all of them. The sample comprises fewer than 600,000 clones, 79% of which are singletons, and 10% to 15% rests with the top ten. The record originates from a study of shared clonotypes between healthy human individuals. Regarding the study as a whole: Owing to a small donor count, the genetic and exposure-history diversity represented was limited. Sampling covered nothing but blood. Tissue TCR repertoires likely differ from those found in blood.

V lost 10 bases, J lost 0 bases, and 10 bases stayed unmatched. This CDR3 is 15 amino acids long. CDR1 is MDHEN and CDR2 is SYDVKM in the germline V gene. The receptor comes from a woman in her thirties or forties in good health. Some clones in this sample may be carry-over from other donors' samples. This chain links TRBV28 with TRBJ1-1; the match to TRBD1 covers 8 bases. The sequenced material came from PBMCs. The CDR3 reads CAIKNRGGMNTEAFF. CDR3 bases: TGTGCCATCAAGAACAGGGGGGGGATGAACACTGAAGCTTTCTTT.